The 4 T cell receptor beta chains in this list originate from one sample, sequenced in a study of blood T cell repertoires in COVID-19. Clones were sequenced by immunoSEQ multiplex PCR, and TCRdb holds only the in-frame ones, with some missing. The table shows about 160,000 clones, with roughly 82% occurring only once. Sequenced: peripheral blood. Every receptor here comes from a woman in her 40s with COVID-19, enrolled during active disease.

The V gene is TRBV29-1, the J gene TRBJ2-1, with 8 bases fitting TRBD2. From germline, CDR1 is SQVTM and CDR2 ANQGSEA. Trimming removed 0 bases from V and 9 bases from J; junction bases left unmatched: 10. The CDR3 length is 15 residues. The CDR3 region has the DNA TGCAGCGTTGAAGAAGCGGGACTAGGAAGGAGTGAGCAGTTCTTC. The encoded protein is CSVEEAGLGRSEQFF.

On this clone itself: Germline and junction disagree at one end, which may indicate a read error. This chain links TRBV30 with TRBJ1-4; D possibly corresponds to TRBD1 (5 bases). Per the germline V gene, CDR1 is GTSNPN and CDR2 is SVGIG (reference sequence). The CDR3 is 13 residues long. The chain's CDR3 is CAWSPTGGKGSLF. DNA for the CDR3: TGTGCCTGGAGCCCTACCGGAGGGAAGGGGAGTTTGTTT.

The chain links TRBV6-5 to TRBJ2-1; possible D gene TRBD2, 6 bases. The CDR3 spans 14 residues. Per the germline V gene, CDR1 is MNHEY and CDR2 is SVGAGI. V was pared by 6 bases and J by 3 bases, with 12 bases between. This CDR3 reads CASSPSRGYNEQFF. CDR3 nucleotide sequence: TGTGCCAGCAGCCCCTCGCGGGGCTACAATGAGCAGTTCTTC.

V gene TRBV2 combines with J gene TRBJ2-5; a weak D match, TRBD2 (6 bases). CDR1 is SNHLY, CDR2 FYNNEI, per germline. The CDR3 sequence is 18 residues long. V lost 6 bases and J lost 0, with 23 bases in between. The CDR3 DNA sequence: TGTGCCAGCAGCCTTACTAGCAAGGGGCAAACTAACCAAGAGACCCAGTACTTC. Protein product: CASSLTSKGQTNQETQYF.